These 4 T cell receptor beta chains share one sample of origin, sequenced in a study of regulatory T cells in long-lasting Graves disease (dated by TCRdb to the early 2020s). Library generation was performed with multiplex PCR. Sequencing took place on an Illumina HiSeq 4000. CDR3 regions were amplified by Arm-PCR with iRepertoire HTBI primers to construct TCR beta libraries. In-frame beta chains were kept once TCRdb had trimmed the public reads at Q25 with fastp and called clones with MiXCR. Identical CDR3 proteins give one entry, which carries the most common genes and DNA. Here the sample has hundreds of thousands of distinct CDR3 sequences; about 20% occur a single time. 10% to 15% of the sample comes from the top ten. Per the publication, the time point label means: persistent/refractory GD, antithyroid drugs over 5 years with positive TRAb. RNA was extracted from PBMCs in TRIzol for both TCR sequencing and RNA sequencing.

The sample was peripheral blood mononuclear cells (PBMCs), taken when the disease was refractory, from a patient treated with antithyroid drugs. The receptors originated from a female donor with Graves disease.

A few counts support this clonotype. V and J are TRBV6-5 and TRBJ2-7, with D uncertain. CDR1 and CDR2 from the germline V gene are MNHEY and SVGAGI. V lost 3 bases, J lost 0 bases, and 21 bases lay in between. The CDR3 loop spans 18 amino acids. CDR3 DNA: TGTGCCAGCAGTTATTTCGTGACGGATTATAGGAGCTCCTACGAGCAGTACTTC. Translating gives CASSYFVTDYRSSYEQYF.

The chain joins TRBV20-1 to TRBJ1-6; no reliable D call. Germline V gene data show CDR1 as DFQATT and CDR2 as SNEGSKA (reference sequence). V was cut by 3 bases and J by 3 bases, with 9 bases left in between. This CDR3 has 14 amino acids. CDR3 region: CSARGSSYNSPLHF. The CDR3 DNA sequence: TGCAGTGCTAGGGGAAGTAGCTATAATTCACCCCTCCACTTT.

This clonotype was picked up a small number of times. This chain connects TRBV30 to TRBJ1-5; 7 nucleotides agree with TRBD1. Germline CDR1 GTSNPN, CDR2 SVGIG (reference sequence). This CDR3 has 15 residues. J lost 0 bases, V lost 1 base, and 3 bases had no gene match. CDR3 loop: CAWSAQGYSNQPQHF. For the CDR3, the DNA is TGTGCCTGGAGTGCACAGGGGTATAGCAATCAGCCCCAGCATTTT.

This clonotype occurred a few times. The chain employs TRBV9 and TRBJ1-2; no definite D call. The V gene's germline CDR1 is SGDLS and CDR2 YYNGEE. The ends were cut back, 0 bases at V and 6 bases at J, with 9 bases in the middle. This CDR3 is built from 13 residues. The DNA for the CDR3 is TGTGCCAGCAGCGTAGAACCTGCCAATGGCTACACCTTC. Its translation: CASSVEPANGYTF.